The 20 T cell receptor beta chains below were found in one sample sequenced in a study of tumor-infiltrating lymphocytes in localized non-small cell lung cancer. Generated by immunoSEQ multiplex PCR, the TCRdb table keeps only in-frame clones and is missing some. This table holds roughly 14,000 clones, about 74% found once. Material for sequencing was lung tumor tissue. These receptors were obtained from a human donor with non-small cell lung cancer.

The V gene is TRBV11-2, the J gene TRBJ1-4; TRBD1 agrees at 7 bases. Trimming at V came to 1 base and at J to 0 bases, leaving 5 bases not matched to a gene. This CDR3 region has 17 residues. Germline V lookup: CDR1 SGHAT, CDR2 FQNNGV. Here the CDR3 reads CASSLVGQTATNEKLFF. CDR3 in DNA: TGTGCCAGCAGCTTAGTGGGACAGACCGCAACTAATGAAAAACTGTTTTTT.

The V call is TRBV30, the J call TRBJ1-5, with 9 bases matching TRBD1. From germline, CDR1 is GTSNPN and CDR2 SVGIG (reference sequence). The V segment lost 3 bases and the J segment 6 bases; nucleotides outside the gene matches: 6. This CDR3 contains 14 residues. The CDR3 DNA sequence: TGTGCCTGGAGGCCTACAGGGGGCAGTCAGCCCCAGCATTTT. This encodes CAWRPTGGSQPQHF.

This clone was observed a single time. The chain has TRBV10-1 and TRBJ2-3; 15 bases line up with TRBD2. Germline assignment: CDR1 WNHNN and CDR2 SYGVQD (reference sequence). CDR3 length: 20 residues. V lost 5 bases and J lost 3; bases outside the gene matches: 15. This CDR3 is CASSRTSGRAGRDGTDTQYF. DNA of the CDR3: TGCGCCAGCAGTAGGACTAGCGGGAGGGCCGGGAGAGATGGGACAGATACGCAGTATTTT.

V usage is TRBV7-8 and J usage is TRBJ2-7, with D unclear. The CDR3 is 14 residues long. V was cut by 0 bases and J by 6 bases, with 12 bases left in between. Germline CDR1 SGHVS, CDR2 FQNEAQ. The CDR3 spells CASSLAPEVLEQYF. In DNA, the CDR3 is TGTGCCAGCAGCTTAGCGCCCGAGGTTCTCGAGCAGTACTTC.

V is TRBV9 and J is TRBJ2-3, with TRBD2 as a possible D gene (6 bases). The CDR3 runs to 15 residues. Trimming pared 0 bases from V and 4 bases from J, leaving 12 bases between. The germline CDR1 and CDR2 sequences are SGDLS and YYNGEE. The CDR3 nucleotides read TGTGCCAGCAGCGTAGAGCCCGGGAGAGCAGATACGCAGTATTTT. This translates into CASSVEPGRADTQYF.

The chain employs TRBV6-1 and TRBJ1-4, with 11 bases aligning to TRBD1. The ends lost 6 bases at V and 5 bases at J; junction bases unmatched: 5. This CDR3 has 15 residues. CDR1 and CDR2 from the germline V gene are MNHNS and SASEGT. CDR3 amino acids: CASRGQGVWNEKLFF. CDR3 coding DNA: TGTGCCAGCAGGGGACAGGGGGTATGGAATGAAAAACTGTTTTTT.

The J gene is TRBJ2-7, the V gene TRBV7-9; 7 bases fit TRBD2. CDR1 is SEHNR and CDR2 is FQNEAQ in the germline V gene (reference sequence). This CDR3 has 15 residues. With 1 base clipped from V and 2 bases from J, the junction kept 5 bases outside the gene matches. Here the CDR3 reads CASSLGGRDPYEQYF. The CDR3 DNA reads TGTGCCAGCAGCTTAGGGGGGAGGGATCCCTACGAGCAGTACTTC. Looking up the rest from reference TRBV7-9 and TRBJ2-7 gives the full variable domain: DTGVSQNPRHKITKRGQNVTFRCDPISEHNRLYWYRQTLGQGPEFLTYFQNEAQLEKSRLLSDRFSAERPKGSFSTLEIQRTEQGDSAMYLCASSLGGRDPYEQYFGPGTRLTVT.

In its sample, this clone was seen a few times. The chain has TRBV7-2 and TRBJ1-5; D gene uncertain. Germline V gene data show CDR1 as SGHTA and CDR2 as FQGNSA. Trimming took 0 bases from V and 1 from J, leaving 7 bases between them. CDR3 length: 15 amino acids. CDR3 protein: CASSLASRSNQPQHF. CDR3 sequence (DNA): TGTGCCAGCAGCTTAGCATCCCGAAGCAATCAGCCCCAGCATTTT.

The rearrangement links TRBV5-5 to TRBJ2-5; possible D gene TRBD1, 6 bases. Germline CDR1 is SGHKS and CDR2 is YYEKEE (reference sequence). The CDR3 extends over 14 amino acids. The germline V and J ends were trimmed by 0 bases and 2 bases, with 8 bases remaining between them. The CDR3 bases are TGTGCCAGCAGCTTGGGGGACATTCAAGAGACCCAGTACTTC. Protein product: CASSLGDIQETQYF.

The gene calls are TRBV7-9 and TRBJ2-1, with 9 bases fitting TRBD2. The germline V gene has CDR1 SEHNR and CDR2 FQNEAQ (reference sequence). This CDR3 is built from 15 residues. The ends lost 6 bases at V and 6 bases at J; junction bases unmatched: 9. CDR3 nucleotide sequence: TGTGCCAGCAGTACGGAGCGGGGGGCTACCAATGAGCAGTTCTTC. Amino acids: CASSTERGATNEQFF.

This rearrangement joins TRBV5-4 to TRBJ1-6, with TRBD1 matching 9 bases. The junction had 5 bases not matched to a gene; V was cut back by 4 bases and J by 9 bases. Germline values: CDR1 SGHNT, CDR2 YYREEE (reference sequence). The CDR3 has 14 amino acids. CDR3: CASSTTGGSSPLHF. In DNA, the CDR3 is TGTGCCAGCAGCACGACAGGGGGGAGTTCACCCCTCCACTTT. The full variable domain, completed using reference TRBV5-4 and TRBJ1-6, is ETGVTQSPTHLIKTRGQQVTLRCSSQSGHNTVSWYQQALGQGPQFIFQYYREEENGRGNFPPRFSGLQFPNYSSELNVNALELDDSALYLCASSTTGGSSPLHFGNGTRLTVT.

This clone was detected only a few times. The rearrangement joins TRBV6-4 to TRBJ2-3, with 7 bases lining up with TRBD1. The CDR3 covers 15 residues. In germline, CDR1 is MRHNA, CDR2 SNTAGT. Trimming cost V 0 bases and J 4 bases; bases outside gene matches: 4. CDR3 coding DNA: TGTGCCAGCAGTGACTCGATTCAGGGGGCAGATACGCAGTATTTT. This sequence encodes CASSDSIQGADTQYF.

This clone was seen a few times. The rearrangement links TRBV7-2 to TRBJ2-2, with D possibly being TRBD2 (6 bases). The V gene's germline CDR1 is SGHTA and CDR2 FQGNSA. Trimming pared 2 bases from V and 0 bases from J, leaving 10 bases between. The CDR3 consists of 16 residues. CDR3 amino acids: CASSLYPSANTGELFF. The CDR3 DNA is TGTGCCAGCAGCTTATATCCTAGCGCGAACACCGGGGAGCTGTTTTTT.

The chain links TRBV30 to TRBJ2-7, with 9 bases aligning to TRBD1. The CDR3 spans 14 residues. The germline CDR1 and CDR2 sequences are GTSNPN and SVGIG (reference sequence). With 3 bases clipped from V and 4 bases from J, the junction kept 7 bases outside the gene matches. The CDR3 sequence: CAWSYPDRGYEQYF. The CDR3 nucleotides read TGTGCCTGGAGCTACCCGGACAGGGGTTACGAGCAGTACTTC.

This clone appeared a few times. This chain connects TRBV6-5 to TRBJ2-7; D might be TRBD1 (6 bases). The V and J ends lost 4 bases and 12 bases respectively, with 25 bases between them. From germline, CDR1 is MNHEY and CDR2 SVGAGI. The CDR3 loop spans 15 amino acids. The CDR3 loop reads CASSSSGTSVKERYF. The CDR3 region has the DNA TGTGCCAGCAGTTCCTCCGGGACAAGTGTGAAAGAACGGTACTTC.

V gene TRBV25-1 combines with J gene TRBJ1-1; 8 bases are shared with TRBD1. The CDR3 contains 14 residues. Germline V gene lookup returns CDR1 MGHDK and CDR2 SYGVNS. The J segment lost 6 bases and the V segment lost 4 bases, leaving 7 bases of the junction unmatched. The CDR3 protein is CASSGQGYLAEAFF. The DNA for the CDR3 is TGTGCCAGCAGTGGACAGGGGTATCTGGCTGAAGCTTTCTTT.

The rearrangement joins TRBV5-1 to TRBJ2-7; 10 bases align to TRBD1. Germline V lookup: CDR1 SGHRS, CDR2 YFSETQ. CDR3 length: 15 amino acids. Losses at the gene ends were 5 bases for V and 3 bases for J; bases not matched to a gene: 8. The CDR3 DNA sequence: TGCGCCAGCAGAAAAACCGGGGACAGGGGCTACGAGCAGTACTTC. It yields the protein CASRKTGDRGYEQYF. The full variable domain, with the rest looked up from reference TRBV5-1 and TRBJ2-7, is KAGVTQTPRYLIKTRGQQVTLSCSPISGHRSVSWYQQTPGQGLQFLFEYFSETQRNKGNFPGRFSGRQFSNSRSEMNVSTLELGDSALYLCASRKTGDRGYEQYFGPGTRLTVT.

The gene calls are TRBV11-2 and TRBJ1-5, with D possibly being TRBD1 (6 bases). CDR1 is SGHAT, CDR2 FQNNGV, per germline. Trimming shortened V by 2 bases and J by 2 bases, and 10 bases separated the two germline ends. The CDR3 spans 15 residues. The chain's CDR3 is CASSLSAGGNQPQHF. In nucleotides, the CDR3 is TGTGCCAGCAGCTTAAGCGCAGGGGGCAATCAGCCCCAGCATTTT. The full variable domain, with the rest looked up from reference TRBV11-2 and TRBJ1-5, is EAGVAQSPRYKIIEKRQSVAFWCNPISGHATLYWYQQILGQGPKLLIQFQNNGVVDDSQLPKDRFSAERLKGVDSTLKIQPAKLEDSAVYLCASSLSAGGNQPQHFGDGTRLSIL.

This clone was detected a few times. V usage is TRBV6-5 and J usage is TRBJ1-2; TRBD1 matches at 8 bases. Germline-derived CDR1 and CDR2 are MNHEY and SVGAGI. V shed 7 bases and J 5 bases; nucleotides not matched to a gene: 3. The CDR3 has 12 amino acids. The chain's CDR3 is CASTRQGYGYTF. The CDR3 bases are TGTGCCAGCACGAGACAGGGGTATGGCTACACCTTC.

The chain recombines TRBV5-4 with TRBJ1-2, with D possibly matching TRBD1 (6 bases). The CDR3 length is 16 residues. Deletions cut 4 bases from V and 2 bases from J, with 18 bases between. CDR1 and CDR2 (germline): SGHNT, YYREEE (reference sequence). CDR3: CASSLIETGSNYGYTF. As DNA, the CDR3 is TGTGCCAGCAGCCTAATAGAAACAGGGTCAAACTATGGCTACACCTTC.